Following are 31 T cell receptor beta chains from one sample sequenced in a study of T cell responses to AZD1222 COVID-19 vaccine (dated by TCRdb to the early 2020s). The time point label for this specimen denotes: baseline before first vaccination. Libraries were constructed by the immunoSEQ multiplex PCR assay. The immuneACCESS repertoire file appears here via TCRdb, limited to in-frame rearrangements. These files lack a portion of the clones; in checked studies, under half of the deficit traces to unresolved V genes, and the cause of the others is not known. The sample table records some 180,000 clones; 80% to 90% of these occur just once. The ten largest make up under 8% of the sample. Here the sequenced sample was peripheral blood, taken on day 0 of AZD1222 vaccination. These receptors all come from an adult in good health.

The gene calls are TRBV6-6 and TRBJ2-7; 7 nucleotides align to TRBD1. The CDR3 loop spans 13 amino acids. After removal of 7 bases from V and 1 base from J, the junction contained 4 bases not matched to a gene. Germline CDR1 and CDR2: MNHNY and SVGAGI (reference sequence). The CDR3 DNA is TGTGCCAGCACCCGGGACAGTTCCTACGAGCAGTACTTC. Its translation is CASTRDSSYEQYF.

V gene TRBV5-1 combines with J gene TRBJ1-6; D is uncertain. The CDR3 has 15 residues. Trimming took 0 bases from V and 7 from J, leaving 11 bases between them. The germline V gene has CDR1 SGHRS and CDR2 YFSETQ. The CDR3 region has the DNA TGCGCCAGCAGCTTGGCCGGACCCCAGAATTCACCCCTCCACTTT. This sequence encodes CASSLAGPQNSPLHF.

The CDR3 bases are TGTGCCAGCAGTGTCGAGGGGTTGAGCAATCAGCCCCAGCATTTT. Protein sequence: CASSVEGLSNQPQHF. V and J are TRBV2 and TRBJ1-5; D might be TRBD1 (5 bases). This CDR3 spans 15 amino acids. CDR1 and CDR2 from the germline V gene are SNHLY and FYNNEI. V was trimmed by 4 bases and J by 1 base, leaving 11 bases between them.

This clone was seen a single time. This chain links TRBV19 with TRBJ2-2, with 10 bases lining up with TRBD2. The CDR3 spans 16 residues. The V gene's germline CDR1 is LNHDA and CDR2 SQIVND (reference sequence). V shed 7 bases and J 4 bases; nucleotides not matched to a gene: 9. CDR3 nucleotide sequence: TGTGCCAGTAAGAGAGGACTAGCGGATAGCACCGGGGAGCTGTTTTTT. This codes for CASKRGLADSTGELFF.

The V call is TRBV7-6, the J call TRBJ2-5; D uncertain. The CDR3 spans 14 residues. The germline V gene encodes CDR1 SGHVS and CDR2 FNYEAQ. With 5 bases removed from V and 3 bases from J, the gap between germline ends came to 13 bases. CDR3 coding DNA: TGTGCCAGCAGCCCTACCGGGCCGGAAGAGACCCAGTACTTC. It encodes CASSPTGPEETQYF.

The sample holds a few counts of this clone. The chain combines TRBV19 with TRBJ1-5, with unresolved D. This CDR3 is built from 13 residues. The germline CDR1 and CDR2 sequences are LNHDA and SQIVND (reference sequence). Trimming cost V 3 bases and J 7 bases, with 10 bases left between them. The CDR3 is CASSIGGVQPQHF. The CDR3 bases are TGTGCCAGTAGTATTGGCGGGGTCCAGCCCCAGCATTTT.

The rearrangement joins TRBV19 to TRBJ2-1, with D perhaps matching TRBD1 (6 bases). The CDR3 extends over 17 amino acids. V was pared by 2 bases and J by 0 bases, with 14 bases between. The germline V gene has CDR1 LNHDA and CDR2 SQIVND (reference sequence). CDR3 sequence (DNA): TGTGCCAGTAGTATATCGCCTTTGGACAGCTCCTACAATGAGCAGTTCTTC. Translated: CASSISPLDSSYNEQFF.

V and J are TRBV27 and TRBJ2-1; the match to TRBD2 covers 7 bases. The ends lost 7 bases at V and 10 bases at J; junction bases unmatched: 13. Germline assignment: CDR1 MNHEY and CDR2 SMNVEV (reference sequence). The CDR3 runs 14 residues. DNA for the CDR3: TGTGCCAGCACCTCCGCGGGGGAAACAATGGAGCAGTTCTTC. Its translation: CASTSAGETMEQFF.

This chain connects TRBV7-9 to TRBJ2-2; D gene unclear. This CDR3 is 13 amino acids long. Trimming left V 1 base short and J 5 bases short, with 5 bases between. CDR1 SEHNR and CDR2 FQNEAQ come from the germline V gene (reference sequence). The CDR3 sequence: CASSLDGTGELFF. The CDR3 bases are TGTGCCAGCAGCTTAGACGGAACCGGGGAGCTGTTTTTT.

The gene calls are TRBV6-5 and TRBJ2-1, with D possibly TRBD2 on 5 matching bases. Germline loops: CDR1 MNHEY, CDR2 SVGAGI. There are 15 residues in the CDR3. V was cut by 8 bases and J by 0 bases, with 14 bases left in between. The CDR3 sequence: CASSRGSYSYNEQFF. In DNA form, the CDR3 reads TGTGCCAGCTCCCGAGGGTCTTACTCCTACAATGAGCAGTTCTTC.

The CDR3 sequence is CASSQLGYEQYF. Written as DNA, the CDR3 is TGTGCCAGCAGCCAACTTGGCTACGAGCAGTACTTC. V gene TRBV14 combines with J gene TRBJ2-7, with D unclear. This CDR3 spans 12 amino acids. The V end was cut by 2 bases, the J end by 3 bases, with 5 bases between. Germline CDR1 SGHDN, CDR2 FVKESK.

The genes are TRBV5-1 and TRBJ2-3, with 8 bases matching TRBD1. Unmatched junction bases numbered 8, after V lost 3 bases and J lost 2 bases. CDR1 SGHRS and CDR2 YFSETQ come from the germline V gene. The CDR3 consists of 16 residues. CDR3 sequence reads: CASSSGQVPITDTQYF. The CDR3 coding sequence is TGCGCCAGCAGCTCGGGACAGGTTCCGATCACAGATACGCAGTATTTT.

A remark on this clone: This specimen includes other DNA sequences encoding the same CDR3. The CDR3 protein is CAWSRSDTQYF. The CDR3 nucleotides read TGTGCCTGGAGTCGGTCAGATACGCAGTATTTT. The rearrangement links TRBV30 to TRBJ2-3; D is unresolved. The germline V gene has CDR1 GTSNPN and CDR2 SVGIG (reference sequence). The V and J ends lost 2 bases and 4 bases respectively, with 4 bases between them. The CDR3 is 11 residues long.

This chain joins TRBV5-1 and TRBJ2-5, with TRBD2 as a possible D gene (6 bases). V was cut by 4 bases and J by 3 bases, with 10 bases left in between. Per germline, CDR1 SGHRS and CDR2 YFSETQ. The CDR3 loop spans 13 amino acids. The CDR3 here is CASSRGIEETQYF. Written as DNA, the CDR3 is TGCGCCAGCAGCCGGGGGATCGAAGAGACCCAGTACTTC.

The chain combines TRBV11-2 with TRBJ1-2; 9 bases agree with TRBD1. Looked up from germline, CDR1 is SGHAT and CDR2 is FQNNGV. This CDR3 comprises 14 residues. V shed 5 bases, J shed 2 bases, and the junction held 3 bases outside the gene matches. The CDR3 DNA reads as TGTGCCAGCAGCCCGACAGGGGGAAACTATGGCTACACCTTC. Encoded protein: CASSPTGGNYGYTF.

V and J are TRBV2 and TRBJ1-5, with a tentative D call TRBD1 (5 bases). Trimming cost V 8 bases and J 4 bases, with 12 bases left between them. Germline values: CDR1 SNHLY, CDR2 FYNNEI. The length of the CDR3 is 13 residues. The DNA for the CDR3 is TGTGCCAGCTCAAGACAGATTAATCAGCCCCAGCATTTT. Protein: CASSRQINQPQHF.

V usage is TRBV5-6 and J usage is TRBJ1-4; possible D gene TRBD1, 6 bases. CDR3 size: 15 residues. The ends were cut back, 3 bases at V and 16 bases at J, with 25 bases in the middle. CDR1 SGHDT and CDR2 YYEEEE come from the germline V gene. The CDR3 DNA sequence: TGTGCCAGCAGCTGGGCGGACAGCAGTAATGAAGAAAAGTTTTTT. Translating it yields CASSWADSSNEEKFF.

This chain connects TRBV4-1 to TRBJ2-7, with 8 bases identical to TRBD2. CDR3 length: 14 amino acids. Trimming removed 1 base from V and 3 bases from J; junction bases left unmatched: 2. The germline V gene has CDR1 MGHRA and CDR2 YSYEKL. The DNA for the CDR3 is TGCGCCAGCAGCCAAGGAGGGACTAGCTACGAGCAGTACTTC. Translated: CASSQGGTSYEQYF.

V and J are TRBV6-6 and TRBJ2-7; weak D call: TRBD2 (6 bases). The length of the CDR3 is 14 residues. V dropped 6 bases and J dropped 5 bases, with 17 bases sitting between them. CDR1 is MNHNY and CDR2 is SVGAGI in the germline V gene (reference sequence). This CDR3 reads CASRTGLNSNEQYF. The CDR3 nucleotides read TGTGCCAGCAGGACGGGACTTAATAGCAACGAGCAGTACTTC.

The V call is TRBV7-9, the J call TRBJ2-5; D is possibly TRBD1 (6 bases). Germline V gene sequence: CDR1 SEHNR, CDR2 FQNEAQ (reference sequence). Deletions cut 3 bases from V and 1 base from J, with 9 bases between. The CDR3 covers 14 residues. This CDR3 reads CASSLGAFQETQYF. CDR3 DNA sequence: TGTGCCAGCAGCTTGGGGGCTTTCCAAGAGACCCAGTACTTC.

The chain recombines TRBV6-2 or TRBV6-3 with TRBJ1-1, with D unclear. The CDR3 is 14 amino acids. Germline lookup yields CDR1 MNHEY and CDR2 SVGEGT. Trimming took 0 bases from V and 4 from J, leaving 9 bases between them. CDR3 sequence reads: CASSYSTDFTEAFF. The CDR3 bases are TGTGCCAGCAGTTACTCGACGGACTTCACTGAAGCTTTCTTT.

The CDR3 DNA reads as TGCAAGCCCGGACACACAGATACGCAGTATTTT. Translation gives CKPGHTDTQYF. The V call is TRBV20-1, the J call TRBJ2-3; a possible D gene is TRBD1 (5 bases). The CDR3 totals 11 residues. The germline gives CDR1 DFQATT, CDR2 SNEGSKA (reference sequence).

CDR3 protein: CASSPRTSNGGEQFF. In DNA form, the CDR3 reads TGTGCCAGTAGTCCTCGGACTAGCAACGGGGGTGAGCAGTTCTTC. The rearrangement uses TRBV19 and TRBJ2-1; 8 bases align to TRBD2. The CDR3 sequence is 15 residues long. The trim removed 5 bases at V and 9 bases at J, leaving 12 bases unmatched. Per germline, CDR1 LNHDA and CDR2 SQIVND (reference sequence).

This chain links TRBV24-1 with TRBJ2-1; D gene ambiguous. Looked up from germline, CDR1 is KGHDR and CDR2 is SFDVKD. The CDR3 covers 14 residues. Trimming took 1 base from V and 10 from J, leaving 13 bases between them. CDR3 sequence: CATSDFPEPFEQFF. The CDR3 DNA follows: TGTGCCACCAGTGATTTCCCCGAACCCTTCGAGCAGTTCTTC.

This CDR3 reads CASSQDSKANYGYTF. Here the CDR3 DNA reads TGCGCCAGCAGCCAAGATTCGAAAGCTAACTATGGCTACACCTTC. J is TRBJ1-2 and V is TRBV4-3; D call uncertain. The V gene's germline CDR1 is LGHNA and CDR2 YSLEER. CDR3 length: 15 residues. V gave up 0 bases and J gave up 0 bases, with 8 bases separating them.

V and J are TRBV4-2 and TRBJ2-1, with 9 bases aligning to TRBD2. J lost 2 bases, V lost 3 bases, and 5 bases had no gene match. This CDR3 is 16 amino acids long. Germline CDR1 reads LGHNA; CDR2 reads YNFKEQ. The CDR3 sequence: CASSQVAGAAYNEQFF. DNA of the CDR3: TGTGCCAGCAGCCAGGTAGCGGGGGCGGCCTACAATGAGCAGTTCTTC.

CDR3 region: CASSSGGTYNEQFF. The CDR3 region has the DNA TGCGCCAGCAGCTCCGGGGGGACTTACAATGAGCAGTTCTTC. The V and J genes are TRBV5-1 and TRBJ2-1; 7 bases map to TRBD2. Germline values: CDR1 SGHRS, CDR2 YFSETQ. The CDR3 spans 14 residues. V trimming: 3 bases; J trimming: 4 bases; junction bases outside the gene matches: 4.

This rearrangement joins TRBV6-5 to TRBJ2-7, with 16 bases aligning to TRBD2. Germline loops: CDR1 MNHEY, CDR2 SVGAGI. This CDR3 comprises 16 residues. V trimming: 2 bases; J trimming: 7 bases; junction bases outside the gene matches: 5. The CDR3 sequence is CASSYGTSGGAVEQYF. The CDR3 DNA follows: TGTGCCAGCAGTTACGGGACTAGCGGGGGGGCGGTAGAGCAGTACTTC.

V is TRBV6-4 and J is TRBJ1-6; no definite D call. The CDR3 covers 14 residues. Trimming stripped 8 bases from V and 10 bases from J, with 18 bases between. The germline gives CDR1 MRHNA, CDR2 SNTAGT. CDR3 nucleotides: TGTGCCAGCGCAACCCGGGCCGAGGGCTCACCCCTCCACTTT. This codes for CASATRAEGSPLHF.

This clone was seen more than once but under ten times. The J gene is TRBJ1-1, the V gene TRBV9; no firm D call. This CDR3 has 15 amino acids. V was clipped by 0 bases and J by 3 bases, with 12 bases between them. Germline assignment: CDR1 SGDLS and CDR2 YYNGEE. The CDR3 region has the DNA TGTGCCAGCAGCGTAGTTGGTCAGGAGGACACTGAAGCTTTCTTT. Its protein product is CASSVVGQEDTEAFF.

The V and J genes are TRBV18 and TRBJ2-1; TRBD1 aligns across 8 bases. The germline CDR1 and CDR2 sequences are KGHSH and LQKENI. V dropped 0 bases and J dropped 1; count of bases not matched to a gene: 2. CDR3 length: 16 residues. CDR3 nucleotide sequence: TGTGCCAGCTCACCACCCGGGACAGGTTCCTACAATGAGCAGTTCTTC. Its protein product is CASSPPGTGSYNEQFF.